The 19 T cell receptor beta chains in this list originate from one sample, sequenced in a study of graft-versus-host responses after intestinal transplantation. These receptors' antigens are unknown. Method: immunoSEQ multiplex PCR; TCRdb's copy keeps in-frame clones and lacks some. The data show more than 85,000 clones, around 95% seen once. The input for sequencing was unstimulated CD8+ T cells sorted from spleen or lymph node cells, taken before intestinal transplant. These receptors were obtained from a human donor who received an intestinal transplant.

This chain joins TRBV7-9 and TRBJ2-2; maybe TRBD2 (6 bases). Germline CDR1 SEHNR, CDR2 FQNEAQ (reference sequence). This CDR3 is built from 16 residues. V was clipped by 2 bases and J by 5 bases, with 15 bases between them. CDR3 loop: CASSLLGGGVTGELFF. DNA for the CDR3: TGTGCCAGCAGCTTACTTGGTGGCGGGGTGACCGGGGAGCTGTTTTTT.

The chain uses TRBV2 and TRBJ1-2, with D maybe TRBD1 (5 bases). The germline V gene encodes CDR1 SNHLY and CDR2 FYNNEI. This CDR3 has 15 amino acids. V dropped 1 base and J dropped 4 bases, with 13 bases sitting between them. CDR3 in DNA: TGTGCCAGCAGTGAAGTAAGCCAGGGCTTCTATGGCTACACCTTC. This translates into CASSEVSQGFYGYTF. Full variable domain (missing parts from reference TRBV2 and TRBJ1-2): EPEVTQTPSHQVTQMGQEVILRCVPISNHLYFYWYRQILGQKVEFLVSFYNNEISEKSEIFDDQFSVERPDGSNFTLKIRSTKLEDSAMYFCASSEVSQGFYGYTFGSGTRLTVV.

The chain has TRBV5-1 and TRBJ2-5; D gene uncertain. Near its end, the DNA agrees better with TRBJ2-7, so the J call may be wrong. Germline values: CDR1 SGHRS, CDR2 YFSETQ. The CDR3 totals 14 residues. Here the CDR3 DNA reads TGCGCCAGCAGCTACCGGACGGACTCCTACGAGCAGTACTTC. Protein sequence: CASSYRTDSYEQYF.

The chain has TRBV4-1 and TRBJ2-5; 8 nucleotides match TRBD1. The DNA end lines up better with TRBJ2-7; the J call may be wrong. CDR1 is MGHRA and CDR2 is YSYEKL in the germline V gene. The CDR3 length is 15 residues. CDR3 amino acids: CASSQQGASSYEQYF. The CDR3 DNA sequence: TGCGCCAGCAGCCAACAGGGGGCTAGTAGTTACGAGCAGTACTTC.

The J gene is TRBJ1-6, the V gene TRBV9; the D gene is possibly TRBD1 (6 bases). V gave up 2 bases and J gave up 9 bases, with 15 bases separating them. CDR3 length equals 15 residues. The germline CDR1 and CDR2 sequences are SGDLS and YYNGEE. This CDR3 reads CASSVFGGPSSPLHF. The CDR3 nucleotides are TGTGCCAGCAGCGTCTTCGGGGGGCCGAGTTCACCCCTCCACTTT.

The chain is built from TRBV27 and TRBJ2-1; possibly TRBD1 for D (6 bases). Germline CDR1 and CDR2: MNHEY and SMNVEV (reference sequence). The V end was cut by 3 bases, the J end by 6 bases, with 9 bases between. The CDR3 is 13 residues long. The CDR3 loop reads CASSLTGGNEQFF. The CDR3 region has the DNA TGTGCCAGCAGTTTGACAGGTGGCAATGAGCAGTTCTTC.

V and J are TRBV7-9 and TRBJ2-7; D is possibly TRBD1 or TRBD2 (6 bases each). This CDR3 comprises 12 residues. Germline V lookup: CDR1 SEHNR, CDR2 FQNEAQ (reference sequence). Trimming removed 4 bases from V and 5 bases from J, with 9 bases in between. DNA for the CDR3: TGTGCCAGCAGCTACGGGGGCAACGAGCAGTACTTC. This sequence encodes CASSYGGNEQYF.

This sequence joins TRBV5-6 and TRBJ2-7; 12 bases align to TRBD2. CDR1 is SGHDT, CDR2 YYEEEE, per germline. The CDR3 is made up of 15 amino acids. V was clipped by 4 bases and J by 4 bases; unmatched bases: 6. The CDR3 DNA follows: TGTGCCAGCAGCGACGGACTAGCGGGAAGGTACGAGCAGTACTTC. As protein: CASSDGLAGRYEQYF.

This clone was picked up one time. V usage is TRBV5-6 and J usage is TRBJ2-3, with unresolved D. The CDR3 is made up of 14 amino acids. The germline gives CDR1 SGHDT, CDR2 YYEEEE. Trimming pared 4 bases from V and 2 bases from J, leaving 11 bases between. This CDR3 is CASSQRSYTDTQYF. Written as DNA, the CDR3 is TGTGCCAGCAGCCAGAGGTCTTACACAGATACGCAGTATTTT.

The rearrangement links TRBV4-1 to TRBJ2-1; D gene uncertain. The V gene lost 5 bases and the J gene lost 6 bases, with 8 bases spanning the gap. Germline V CDR1 and CDR2: MGHRA, YSYEKL. The CDR3 runs to 12 residues. Here the CDR3 reads CASSIRGNEQFF. Here the CDR3 DNA reads TGCGCCAGCAGCATCCGTGGCAATGAGCAGTTCTTC.

V is TRBV19 and J is TRBJ2-7, with D possibly being TRBD2 (5 bases). CDR1 is LNHDA, CDR2 SQIVND, per germline (reference sequence). CDR3 length: 15 residues. Trimming cost V 4 bases and J 6 bases, with 19 bases left between them. The DNA of the CDR3 is TGTGCCAGTAGTACTTCCGGGAAAACCCTCGGCGAGCAGTACTTC. It specifies CASSTSGKTLGEQYF.

The chain couples TRBV7-9 to TRBJ1-5, with D tentatively TRBD1 (6 bases). The V gene lost 5 bases and the J gene lost 7 bases, with 12 bases spanning the gap. The length of the CDR3 is 13 residues. Germline V gene lookup returns CDR1 SEHNR and CDR2 FQNEAQ (reference sequence). In DNA, the CDR3 is TGTGCCAGCAGCCTGACAGGCCCCCAGCCCCAGCATTTT. This translates into CASSLTGPQPQHF.

The chain uses TRBV11-2 and TRBJ2-7; 7 bases line up with TRBD2. Trimming took 1 base from V and 2 from J; bases not matched to a gene: 5. From germline, CDR1 is SGHAT and CDR2 FQNNGV. The CDR3 runs to 15 residues. The CDR3 reads CASSLVASGTYEQYF. DNA of the CDR3: TGTGCCAGCAGCTTAGTGGCTAGCGGTACCTACGAGCAGTACTTC.

The genes are TRBV2 and TRBJ2-2, with D perhaps matching TRBD1 or TRBD2 (6 bases each). This CDR3 is 12 amino acids long. Trimming took off 6 bases at V and 5 bases at J, with 7 bases between the two ends. Looked up from germline, CDR1 is SNHLY and CDR2 is FYNNEI. The DNA of the CDR3 is TGTGCCAGCAGAGGGGGGACCGGGGAGCTGTTTTTT. Its protein is CASRGGTGELFF.

The J gene is TRBJ1-2, the V gene TRBV7-8; maybe TRBD1 (5 bases). This CDR3 has 13 amino acids. The germline CDR1 and CDR2 sequences are SGHVS and FQNEAQ. The V gene lost 4 bases and the J gene lost 3 bases, with 9 bases spanning the gap. Here the CDR3 DNA reads TGTGCCAGCAGCTACGGGACGGACTATGGCTACACCTTC. It codes for CASSYGTDYGYTF.

V and J are TRBV12-5 and TRBJ2-3; D is unresolved. V shed 6 bases and J shed 0 bases, with 13 bases lying between them. CDR1 is LGHNT and CDR2 is FRNRAP in the germline V gene. The CDR3 length is 15 residues. CDR3 sequence (DNA): TGTGCTAGTGGACTGACTGGATCTAGCACAGATACGCAGTATTTT. It encodes CASGLTGSSTDTQYF.

The V and J genes are TRBV19 and TRBJ1-2; D not resolved. CDR3 length: 13 residues. The germline V and J ends were trimmed by 5 bases and 0 bases, with 7 bases remaining between them. Germline V gene sequence: CDR1 LNHDA, CDR2 SQIVND (reference sequence). The chain's CDR3 is CASSAGPNYGYTF. The CDR3 DNA follows: TGTGCCAGTAGTGCAGGACCTAACTATGGCTACACCTTC. The full variable domain, completed using reference TRBV19 and TRBJ1-2, is DGGITQSPKYLFRKEGQNVTLSCEQNLNHDAMYWYRQDPGQGLRLIYYSQIVNDFQKGDIAEGYSVSREKKESFPLTVTSAQKNPTAFYLCASSAGPNYGYTFGSGTRLTVV.

V usage is TRBV11-2 and J usage is TRBJ2-7; D unresolved. V was shortened by 5 bases and J by 0 bases, with 8 bases between the two germline ends. The V gene's germline CDR1 is SGHAT and CDR2 FQNNGV. The CDR3 has 13 amino acids. The CDR3 DNA follows: TGTGCCAGCAGCATCGGGCCCTCCTACGAGCAGTACTTC. Amino acids: CASSIGPSYEQYF.

The rearrangement uses TRBV4-1 and TRBJ2-2, with 14 bases that match TRBD2. Germline-derived CDR1 and CDR2 are MGHRA and YSYEKL. The CDR3 is made up of 16 amino acids. Trimming removed 7 bases from V and 6 bases from J; junction bases left unmatched: 7. For the CDR3, the DNA is TGCGCCAGCACCTCCGGGACTAGCGGGAGTGCCGGGGAGCTGTTTTTT. Encoded protein: CASTSGTSGSAGELFF.